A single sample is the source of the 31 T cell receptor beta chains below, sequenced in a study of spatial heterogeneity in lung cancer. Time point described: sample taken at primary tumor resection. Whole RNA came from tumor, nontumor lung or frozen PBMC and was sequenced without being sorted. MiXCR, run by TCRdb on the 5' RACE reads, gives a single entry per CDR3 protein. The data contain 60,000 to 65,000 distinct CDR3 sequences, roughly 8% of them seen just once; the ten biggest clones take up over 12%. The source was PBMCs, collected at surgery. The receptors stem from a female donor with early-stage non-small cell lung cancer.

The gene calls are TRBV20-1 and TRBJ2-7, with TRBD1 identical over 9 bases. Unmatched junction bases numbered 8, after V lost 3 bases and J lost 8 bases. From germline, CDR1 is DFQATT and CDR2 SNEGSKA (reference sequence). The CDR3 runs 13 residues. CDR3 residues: CSASWTGAGKQYF. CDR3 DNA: TGCAGTGCTAGTTGGACAGGGGCCGGAAAGCAGTACTTC.

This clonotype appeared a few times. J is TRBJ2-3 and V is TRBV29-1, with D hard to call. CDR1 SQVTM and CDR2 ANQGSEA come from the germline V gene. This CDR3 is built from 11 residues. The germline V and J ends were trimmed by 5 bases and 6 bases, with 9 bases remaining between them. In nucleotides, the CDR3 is TGCAGCGTTACCCCTCGGGATACGCAGTATTTT. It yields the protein CSVTPRDTQYF.

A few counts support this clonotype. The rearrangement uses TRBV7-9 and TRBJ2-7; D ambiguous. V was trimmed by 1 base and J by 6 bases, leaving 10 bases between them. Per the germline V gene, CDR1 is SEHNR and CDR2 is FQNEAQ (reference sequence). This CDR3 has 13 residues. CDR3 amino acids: CASSLESGGEQYF. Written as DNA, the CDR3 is TGTGCCAGCAGCTTAGAGAGTGGCGGCGAGCAGTACTTC.

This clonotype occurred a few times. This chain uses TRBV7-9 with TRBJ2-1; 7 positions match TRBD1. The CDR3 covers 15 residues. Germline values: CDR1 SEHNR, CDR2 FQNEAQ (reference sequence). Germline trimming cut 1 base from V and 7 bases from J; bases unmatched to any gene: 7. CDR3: CASSLVAGGRNEQFF. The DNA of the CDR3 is TGTGCCAGCAGCTTAGTTGCAGGGGGTAGGAATGAGCAGTTCTTC.

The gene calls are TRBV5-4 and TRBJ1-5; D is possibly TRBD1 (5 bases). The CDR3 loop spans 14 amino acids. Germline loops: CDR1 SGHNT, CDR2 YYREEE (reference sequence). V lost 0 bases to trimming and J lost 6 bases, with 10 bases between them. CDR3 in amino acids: CASSLDGGSQPQHF. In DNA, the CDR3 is TGTGCCAGCAGCTTGGACGGGGGAAGTCAGCCCCAGCATTTT.

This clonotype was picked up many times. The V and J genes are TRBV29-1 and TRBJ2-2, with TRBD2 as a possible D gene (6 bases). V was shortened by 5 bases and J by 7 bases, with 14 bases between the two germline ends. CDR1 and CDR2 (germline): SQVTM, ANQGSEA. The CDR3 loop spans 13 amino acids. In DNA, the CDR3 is TGCAGCGTTTCCCTAGGAGGGAACGGGGAGCTGTTTTTT. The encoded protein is CSVSLGGNGELFF.

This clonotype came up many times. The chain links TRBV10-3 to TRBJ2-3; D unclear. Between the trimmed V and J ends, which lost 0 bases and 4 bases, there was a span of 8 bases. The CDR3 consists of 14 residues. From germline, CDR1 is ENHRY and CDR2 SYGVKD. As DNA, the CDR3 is TGTGCCATCAGTGAGTCGGAGAAGGCAGATACGCAGTATTTT. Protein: CAISESEKADTQYF.

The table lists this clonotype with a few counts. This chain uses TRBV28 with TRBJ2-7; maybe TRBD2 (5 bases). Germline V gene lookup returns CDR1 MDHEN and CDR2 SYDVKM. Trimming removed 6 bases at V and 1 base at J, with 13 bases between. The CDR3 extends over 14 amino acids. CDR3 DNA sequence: TGTGCCAGCAGGCGTGCGGGCGAATCCTACGAGCAGTACGTC. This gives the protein CASRRAGESYEQYV.

The CDR3: CASSTGTGKTQYF. The CDR3 nucleotides are TGTGCCAGCAGTACCGGGACCGGCAAGACCCAGTACTTC. The gene calls are TRBV12-3 or TRBV12-4 and TRBJ2-5, with D perhaps matching TRBD1 or TRBD2 (5 bases each). V lost 5 bases, J lost 6 bases, and 13 bases lay in between. There are 13 residues in the CDR3.

The DNA of the CDR3 is TGTGCCAGCAGCCCCGGACTGGGACTGAGCACAGATACGCAGTATTTT. This encodes CASSPGLGLSTDTQYF. The V gene is TRBV5-4, the J gene TRBJ2-3, with a tentative D call TRBD2 (6 bases). The ends were cut back, 4 bases at V and 0 bases at J, with 15 bases in the middle. The V gene's germline CDR1 is SGHNT and CDR2 YYREEE (reference sequence). There are 16 residues in the CDR3.

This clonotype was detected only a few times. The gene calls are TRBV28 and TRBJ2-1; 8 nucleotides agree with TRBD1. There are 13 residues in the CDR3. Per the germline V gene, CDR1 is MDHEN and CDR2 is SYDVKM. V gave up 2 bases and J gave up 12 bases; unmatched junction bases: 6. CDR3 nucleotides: TGTGCCAGCAGTTTAGGGACAGGTATCGGGCAGTTCTTC. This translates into CASSLGTGIGQFF.

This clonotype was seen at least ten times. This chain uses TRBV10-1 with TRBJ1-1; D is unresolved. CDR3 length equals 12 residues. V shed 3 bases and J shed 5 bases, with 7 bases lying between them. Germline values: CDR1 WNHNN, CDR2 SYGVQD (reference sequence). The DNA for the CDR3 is TGCGCCAGCAGTGATGGCGTTACTGAAGCTTTCTTT. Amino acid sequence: CASSDGVTEAFF.

CDR3 DNA sequence: TGCAGTGCTGGGTCCCGGACAGGGTTTTCAGGCACTGAAGCTTTCTTT. Translated: CSAGSRTGFSGTEAFF. The chain has TRBV20-1 and TRBJ1-1; 8 bases are a match to TRBD1. The V gene's germline CDR1 is DFQATT and CDR2 SNEGSKA (reference sequence). CDR3 length equals 16 residues. V gave up 5 bases and J gave up 4 bases; unmatched junction bases: 15.

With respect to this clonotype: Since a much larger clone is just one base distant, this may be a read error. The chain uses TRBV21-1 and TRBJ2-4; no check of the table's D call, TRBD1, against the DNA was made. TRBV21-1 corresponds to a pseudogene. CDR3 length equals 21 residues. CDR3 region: CASSKVPSPGELRLAKNIQYF. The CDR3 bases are TGTGCCAGCAGCAAAGTCCCCAGTCCGGGAGAACTAAGGCTGGCCAAAAACATTCAGTACTTC.

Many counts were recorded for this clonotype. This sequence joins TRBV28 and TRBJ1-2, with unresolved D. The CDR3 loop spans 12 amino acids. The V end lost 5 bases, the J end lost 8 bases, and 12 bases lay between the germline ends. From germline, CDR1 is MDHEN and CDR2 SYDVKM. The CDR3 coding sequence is TGTGCCAGCAGTCCCCCTAGGCCGGGCTACACCTTC. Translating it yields CASSPPRPGYTF.

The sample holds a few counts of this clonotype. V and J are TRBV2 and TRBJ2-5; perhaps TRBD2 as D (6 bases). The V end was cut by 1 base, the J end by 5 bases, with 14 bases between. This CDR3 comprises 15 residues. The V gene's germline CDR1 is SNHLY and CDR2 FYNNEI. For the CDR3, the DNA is TGTGCCAGCAGTGAAGGACCGGGGGAGCAGGAGACCCAGTACTTC. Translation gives CASSEGPGEQETQYF.

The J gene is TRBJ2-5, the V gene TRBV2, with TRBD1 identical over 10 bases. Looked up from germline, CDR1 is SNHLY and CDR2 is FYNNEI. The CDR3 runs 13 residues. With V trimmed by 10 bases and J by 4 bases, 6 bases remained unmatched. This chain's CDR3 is CANRQGAGETQYF. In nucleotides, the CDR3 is TGTGCCAACCGACAGGGGGCAGGAGAGACCCAGTACTTC.

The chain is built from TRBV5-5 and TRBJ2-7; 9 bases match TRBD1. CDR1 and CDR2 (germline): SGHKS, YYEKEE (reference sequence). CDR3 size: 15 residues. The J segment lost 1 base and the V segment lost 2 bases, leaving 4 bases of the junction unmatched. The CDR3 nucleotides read TGTGCCAGCAGCTTCCCGACAGGGGGATCCTACGAGCAGTACTTC. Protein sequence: CASSFPTGGSYEQYF.

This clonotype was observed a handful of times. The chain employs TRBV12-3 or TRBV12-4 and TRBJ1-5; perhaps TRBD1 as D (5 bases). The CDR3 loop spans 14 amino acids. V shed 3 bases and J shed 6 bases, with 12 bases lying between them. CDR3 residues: CASSFSAGGQPQHF. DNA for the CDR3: TGTGCCAGCAGTTTCTCGGCTGGGGGTCAGCCCCAGCATTTT.

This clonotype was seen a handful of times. The CDR3 nucleotides are TGTGCCAGCAGGTTTGACAGGGACCTGACAGATACGCAGTATTTT. Residues: CASRFDRDLTDTQYF. This chain joins TRBV6-1 and TRBJ2-3; TRBD1 matches at 7 bases. Germline assignment: CDR1 MNHNS and CDR2 SASEGT. With V trimmed by 6 bases and J by 3 bases, 9 bases remained unmatched. The CDR3 sequence is 15 residues long.

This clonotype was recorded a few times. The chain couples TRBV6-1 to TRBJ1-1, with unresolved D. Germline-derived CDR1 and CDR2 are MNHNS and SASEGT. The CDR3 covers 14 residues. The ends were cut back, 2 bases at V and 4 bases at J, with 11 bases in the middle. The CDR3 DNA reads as TGTGCCAGCAGTGAATCCAGTCCGGCCACTGAAGCTTTCTTT. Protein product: CASSESSPATEAFF.

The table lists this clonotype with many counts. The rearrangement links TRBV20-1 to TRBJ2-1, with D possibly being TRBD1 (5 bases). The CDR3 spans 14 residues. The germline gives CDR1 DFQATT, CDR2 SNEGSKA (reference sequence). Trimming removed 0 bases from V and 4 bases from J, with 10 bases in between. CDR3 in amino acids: CSARDLRQYNEQFF. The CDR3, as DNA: TGCAGTGCTAGAGATCTGAGACAGTACAATGAGCAGTTCTTC.

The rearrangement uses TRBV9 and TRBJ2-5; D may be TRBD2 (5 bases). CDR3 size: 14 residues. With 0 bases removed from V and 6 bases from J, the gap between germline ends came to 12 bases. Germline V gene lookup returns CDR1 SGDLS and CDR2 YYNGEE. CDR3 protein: CASSVDRGLKTQYF. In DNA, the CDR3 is TGTGCCAGCAGCGTAGATCGGGGTTTGAAGACCCAGTACTTC.

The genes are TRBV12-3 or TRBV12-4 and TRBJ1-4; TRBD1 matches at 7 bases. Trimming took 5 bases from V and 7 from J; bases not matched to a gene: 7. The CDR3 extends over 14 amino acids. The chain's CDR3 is CASSPDRSGEKLFF. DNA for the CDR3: TGTGCCAGCAGTCCGGACAGGAGCGGTGAAAAACTGTTTTTT.

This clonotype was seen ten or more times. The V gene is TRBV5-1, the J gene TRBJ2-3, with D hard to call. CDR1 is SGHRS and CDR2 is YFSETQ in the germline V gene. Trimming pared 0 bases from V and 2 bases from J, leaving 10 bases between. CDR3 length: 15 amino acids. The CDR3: CASSLVEPATDTQYF. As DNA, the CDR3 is TGCGCCAGCAGCTTGGTGGAGCCGGCCACAGATACGCAGTATTTT.

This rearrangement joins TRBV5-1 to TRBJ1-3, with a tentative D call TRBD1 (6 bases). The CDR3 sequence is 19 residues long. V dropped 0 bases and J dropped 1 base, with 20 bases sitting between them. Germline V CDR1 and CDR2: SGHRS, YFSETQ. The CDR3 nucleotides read TGCGCCAGCAGCTTGGAGCCGGGACAATACAGCCCATCTGGAAACACCATATATTTT. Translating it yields CASSLEPGQYSPSGNTIYF.

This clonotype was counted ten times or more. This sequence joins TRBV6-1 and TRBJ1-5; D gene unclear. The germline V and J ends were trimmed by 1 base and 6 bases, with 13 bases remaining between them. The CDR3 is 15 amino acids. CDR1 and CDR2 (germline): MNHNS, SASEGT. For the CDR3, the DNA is TGTGCCAGCAGTGAAGACTACAATCAGGCTCAGCCCCAGCATTTT. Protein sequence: CASSEDYNQAQPQHF.

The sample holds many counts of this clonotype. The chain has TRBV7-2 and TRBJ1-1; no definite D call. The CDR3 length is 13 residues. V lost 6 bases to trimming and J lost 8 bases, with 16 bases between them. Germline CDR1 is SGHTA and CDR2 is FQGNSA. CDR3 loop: CASSGSSFFEAFF. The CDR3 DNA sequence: TGTGCCAGCAGTGGGTCTTCCTTTTTCGAAGCTTTCTTT.

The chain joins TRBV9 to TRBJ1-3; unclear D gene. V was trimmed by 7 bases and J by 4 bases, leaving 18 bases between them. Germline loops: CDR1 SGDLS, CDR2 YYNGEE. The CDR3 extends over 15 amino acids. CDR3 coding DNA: TGTGCCAGCGCCCCAGGACGGGGTGGCGGAAACACCATATATTTT. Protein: CASAPGRGGGNTIYF.

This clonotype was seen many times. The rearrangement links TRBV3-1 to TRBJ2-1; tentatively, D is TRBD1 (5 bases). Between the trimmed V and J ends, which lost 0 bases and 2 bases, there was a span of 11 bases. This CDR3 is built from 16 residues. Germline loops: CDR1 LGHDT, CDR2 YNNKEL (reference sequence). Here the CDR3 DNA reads TGTGCCAGCAGCCAAGAATACAGGAAAACCTACAATGAGCAGTTCTTC. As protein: CASSQEYRKTYNEQFF.

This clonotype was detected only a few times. This CDR3 is CATQGNYGYTF. Written as DNA, the CDR3 is TGCGCCACCCAGGGCAACTATGGCTACACCTTC. The V and J genes are TRBV10-2 and TRBJ1-2; D is perhaps TRBD1 (5 bases). CDR1 is WSHSY, CDR2 SAAADI, per germline. The CDR3 extends over 11 amino acids. V lost 10 bases, J lost 2 bases, and 8 bases lay in between.